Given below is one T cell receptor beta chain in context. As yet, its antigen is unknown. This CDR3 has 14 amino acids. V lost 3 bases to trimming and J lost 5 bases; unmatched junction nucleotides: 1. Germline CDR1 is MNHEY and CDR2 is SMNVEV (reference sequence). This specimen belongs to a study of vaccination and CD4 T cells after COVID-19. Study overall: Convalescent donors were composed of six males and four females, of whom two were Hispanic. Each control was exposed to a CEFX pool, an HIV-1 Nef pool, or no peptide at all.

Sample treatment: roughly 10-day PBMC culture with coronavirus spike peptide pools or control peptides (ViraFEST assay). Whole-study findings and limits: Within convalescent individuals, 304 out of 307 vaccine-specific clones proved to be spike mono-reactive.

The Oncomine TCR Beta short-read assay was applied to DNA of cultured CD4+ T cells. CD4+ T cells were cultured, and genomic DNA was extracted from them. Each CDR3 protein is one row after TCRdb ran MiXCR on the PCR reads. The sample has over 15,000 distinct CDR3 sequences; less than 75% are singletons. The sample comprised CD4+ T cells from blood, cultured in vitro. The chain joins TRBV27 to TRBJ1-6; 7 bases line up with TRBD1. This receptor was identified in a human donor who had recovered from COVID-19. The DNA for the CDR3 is TGTGCCAGCAGTTTCGACAGGGATAATTCACCCCTCCACTTT. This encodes CASSFDRDNSPLHF.